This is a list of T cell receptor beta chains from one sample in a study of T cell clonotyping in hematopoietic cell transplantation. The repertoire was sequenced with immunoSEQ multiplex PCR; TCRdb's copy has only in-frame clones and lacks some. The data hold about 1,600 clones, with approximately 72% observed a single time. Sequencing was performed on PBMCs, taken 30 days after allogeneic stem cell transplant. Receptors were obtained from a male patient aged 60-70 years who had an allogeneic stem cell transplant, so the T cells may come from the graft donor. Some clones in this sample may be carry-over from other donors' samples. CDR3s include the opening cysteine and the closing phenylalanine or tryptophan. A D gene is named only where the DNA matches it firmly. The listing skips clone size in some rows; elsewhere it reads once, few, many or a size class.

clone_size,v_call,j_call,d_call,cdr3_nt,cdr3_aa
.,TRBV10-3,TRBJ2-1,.,TGTGCCATCACTAATGGAACGGTCTACAATGAGCAGTTCTTC,CAITNGTVYNEQFF
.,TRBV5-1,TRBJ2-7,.,TGCGCCAGTGCGGGGCAGGCCTCCTACGAGCAGTACTTC,CASAGQASYEQYF
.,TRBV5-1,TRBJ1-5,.,TGCGCCAGCAGCTTGGGAGCAGGCAATCAACCCCAGCATTTT,CASSLGAGNQPQHF
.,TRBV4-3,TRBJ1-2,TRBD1,TGCGCCAGCAGCCAAGATTTAGGACAGGGGGGTAGTGGCTATGGCTACACCTTC,CASSQDLGQGGSGYGYTF
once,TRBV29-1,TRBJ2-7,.,TGCAGCGTCCGGGACAACTTATACGAGCAGTACTTC,CSVRDNLYEQYF
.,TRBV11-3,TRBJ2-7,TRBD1,TGTGCCAGCAGCTCCCGGGACAGGGGGCTTAGCTCCTACGAGCAGTACTTC,CASSSRDRGLSSYEQYF
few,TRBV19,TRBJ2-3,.,TGTGCCAGTAGTGTGGCGGGGACAGATACGCAGTATTTT,CASSVAGTDTQYF
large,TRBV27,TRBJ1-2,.,TGTGCCAGCAGTAGTTCAAACTATGGCTACACCTTC,CASSSSNYGYTF
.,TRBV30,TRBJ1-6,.,TGTGCCTGGAGTAGAGGGCAGGATAATTCACCCCTCCACTTT,CAWSRGQDNSPLHF
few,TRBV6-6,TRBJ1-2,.,TGTGCCAGCAGCCAGGGTGAAAGTGGCTACACCTTC,CASSQGESGYTF
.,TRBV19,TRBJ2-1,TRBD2,TGTGCCAGTGAGACTAGCGCCTACAATGAGCAGTTCTTC,CASETSAYNEQFF
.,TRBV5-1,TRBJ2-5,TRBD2,TGCGCCAGCAGCATTTCTAGCGGGGTCCGAGAGACCCAGTACTTC,CASSISSGVRETQYF
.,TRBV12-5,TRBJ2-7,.,TGTGCTAGTGGAATTTGGGGTAGGGCCACGGGGGACGAGCAGTACTTC,CASGIWGRATGDEQYF
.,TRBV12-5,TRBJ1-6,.,TGTGCTAGTGGTTTTCACAGGTATAATTCACCCCTCCACTTT,CASGFHRYNSPLHF
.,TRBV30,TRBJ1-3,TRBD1,TGTGCCTGTCAAGGGACAGGGTATGGAAACACCATATATTTT,CACQGTGYGNTIYF
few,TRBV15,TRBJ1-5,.,TGTGCCACCAGCAGAGAATCCCCCGCAGCCGCGCCCCAGCATTTT,CATSRESPAAAPQHF
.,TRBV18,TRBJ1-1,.,TGTGCCAGCTCCGACCGACCCGGTGACACTGAAGCTTTCTTT,CASSDRPGDTEAFF
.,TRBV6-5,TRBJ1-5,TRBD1,TGTGCCAGCAGTGTGACAGGGGGTCAGCCCCAGCATTTT,CASSVTGGQPQHF
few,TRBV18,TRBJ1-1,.,TGTGCCAGCTCACCGACGGGCACTGAAGCTTTCTTT,CASSPTGTEAFF
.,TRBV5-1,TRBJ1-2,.,TGCGCCAGCAGCAGGGAACCCAGCTATGGCTACACCTTC,CASSREPSYGYTF
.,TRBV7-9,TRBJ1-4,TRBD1,TGTGCCAGCAGCTTGCTGGACAGGGCCGGGGAAAAACTGTTTTTT,CASSLLDRAGEKLFF
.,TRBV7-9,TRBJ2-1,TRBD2,TGTGCCAGCAGCGGTTGGACTAGCAGAGGGTATGAGCAGTTCTTC,CASSGWTSRGYEQFF
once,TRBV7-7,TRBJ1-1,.,TGTGCCAGCAGCTTAGACGTGAACACTGAAGCTTTCTTT,CASSLDVNTEAFF